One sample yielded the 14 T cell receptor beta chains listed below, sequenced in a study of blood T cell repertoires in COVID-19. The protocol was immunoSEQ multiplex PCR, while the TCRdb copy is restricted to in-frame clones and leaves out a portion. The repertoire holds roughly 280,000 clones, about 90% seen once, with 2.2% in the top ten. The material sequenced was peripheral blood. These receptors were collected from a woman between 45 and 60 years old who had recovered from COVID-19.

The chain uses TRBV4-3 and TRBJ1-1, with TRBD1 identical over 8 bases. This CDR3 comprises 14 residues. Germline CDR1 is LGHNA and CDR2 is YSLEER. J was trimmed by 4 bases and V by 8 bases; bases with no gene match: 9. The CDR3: CASVNTGGGTEAFF. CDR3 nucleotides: TGCGCCAGCGTCAATACAGGGGGAGGCACTGAAGCTTTCTTT.

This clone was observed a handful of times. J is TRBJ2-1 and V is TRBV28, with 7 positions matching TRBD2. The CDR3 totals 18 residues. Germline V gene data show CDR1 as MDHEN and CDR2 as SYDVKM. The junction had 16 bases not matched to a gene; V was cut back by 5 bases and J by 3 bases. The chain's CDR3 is CASSGRPGTTPLYNEQFF. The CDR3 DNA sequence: TGTGCCAGCAGTGGTAGGCCAGGGACTACCCCCCTCTACAATGAGCAGTTCTTC.

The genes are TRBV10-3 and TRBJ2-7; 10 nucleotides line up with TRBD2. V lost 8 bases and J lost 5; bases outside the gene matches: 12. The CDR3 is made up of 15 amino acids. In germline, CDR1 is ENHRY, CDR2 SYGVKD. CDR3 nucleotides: TGTGCCATCGGACCACCTCCGGGACTAGCGAACGAGCAGTACTTC. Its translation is CAIGPPPGLANEQYF.

This chain's CDR3 is CASPVNKQNNEQYF. The CDR3 DNA is TGTGCCAGCCCCGTGAATAAACAGAACAACGAGCAGTACTTC. This chain connects TRBV21-1 to TRBJ2-7; the DNA was not used to check the table's D call, TRBD1. TRBV21-1 is deemed a pseudogene. The CDR3 contains 14 residues.

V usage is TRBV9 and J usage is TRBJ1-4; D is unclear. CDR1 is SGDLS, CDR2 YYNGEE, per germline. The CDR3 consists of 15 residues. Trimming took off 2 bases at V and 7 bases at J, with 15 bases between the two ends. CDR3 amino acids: CASSVEQWATEKLFF. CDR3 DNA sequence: TGTGCCAGCAGCGTGGAACAATGGGCTACTGAAAAACTGTTTTTT.

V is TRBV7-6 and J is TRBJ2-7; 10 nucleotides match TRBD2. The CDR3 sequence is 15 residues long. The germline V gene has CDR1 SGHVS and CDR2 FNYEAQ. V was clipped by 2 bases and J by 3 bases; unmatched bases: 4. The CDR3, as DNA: TGTGCCAGCAGCTTACTAGCGGGAGTCCACTACGAGCAGTACTTC. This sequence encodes CASSLLAGVHYEQYF.

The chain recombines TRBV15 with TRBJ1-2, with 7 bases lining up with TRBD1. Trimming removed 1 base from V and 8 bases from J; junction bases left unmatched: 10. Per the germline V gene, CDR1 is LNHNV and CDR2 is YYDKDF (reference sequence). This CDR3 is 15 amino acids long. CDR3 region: CATSRAYSGGRGYTF. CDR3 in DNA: TGTGCCACCAGCAGAGCCTATTCAGGGGGTAGGGGCTACACCTTC.

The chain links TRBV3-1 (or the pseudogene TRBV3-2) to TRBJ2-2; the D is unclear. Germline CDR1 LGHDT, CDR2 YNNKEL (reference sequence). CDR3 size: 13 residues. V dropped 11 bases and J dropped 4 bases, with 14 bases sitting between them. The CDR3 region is CACCDLITGELFF. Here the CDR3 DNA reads TGTGCCTGCTGCGATCTCATCACCGGGGAGCTGTTTTTT.

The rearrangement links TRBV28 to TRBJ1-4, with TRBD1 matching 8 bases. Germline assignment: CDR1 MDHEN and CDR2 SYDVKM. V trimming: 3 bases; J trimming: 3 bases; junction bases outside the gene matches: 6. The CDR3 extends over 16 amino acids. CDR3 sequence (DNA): TGTGCCAGCAGTTTGGGCAGGGGGCTGGCTAATGAAAAACTGTTTTTT. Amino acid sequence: CASSLGRGLANEKLFF. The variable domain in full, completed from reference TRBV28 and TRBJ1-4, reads DVKVTQSSRYLVKRTGEKVFLECVQDMDHENMFWYRQDPGLGLRLIYFSYDVKMKEKGDIPEGYSVSREKKERFSLILESASTNQTSMYLCASSLGRGLANEKLFFGSGTQLSVL.

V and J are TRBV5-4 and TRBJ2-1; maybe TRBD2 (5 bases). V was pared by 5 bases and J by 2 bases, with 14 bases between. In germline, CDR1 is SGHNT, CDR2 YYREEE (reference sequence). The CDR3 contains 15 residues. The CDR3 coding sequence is TGTGCCAGCAGTTCTCGGGCGGGTGCCTACAATGAGCAGTTCTTC. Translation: CASSSRAGAYNEQFF. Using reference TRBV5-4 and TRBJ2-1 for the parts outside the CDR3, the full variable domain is ETGVTQSPTHLIKTRGQQVTLRCSSQSGHNTVSWYQQALGQGPQFIFQYYREEENGRGNFPPRFSGLQFPNYSSELNVNALELDDSALYLCASSSRAGAYNEQFFGPGTRLTVL.

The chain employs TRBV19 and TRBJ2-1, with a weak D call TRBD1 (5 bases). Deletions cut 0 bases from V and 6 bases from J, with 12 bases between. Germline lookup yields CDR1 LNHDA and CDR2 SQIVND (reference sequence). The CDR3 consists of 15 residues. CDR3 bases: TGTGCCAGTAGTATAGATCAGGGATGGGGCAATGAGCAGTTCTTC. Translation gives CASSIDQGWGNEQFF.

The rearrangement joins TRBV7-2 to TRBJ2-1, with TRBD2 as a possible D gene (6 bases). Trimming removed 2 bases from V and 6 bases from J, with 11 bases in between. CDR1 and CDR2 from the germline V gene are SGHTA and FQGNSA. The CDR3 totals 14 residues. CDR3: CASSLTGDRNEQFF. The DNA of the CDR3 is TGTGCCAGCAGCTTAACGGGAGATCGCAATGAGCAGTTCTTC.

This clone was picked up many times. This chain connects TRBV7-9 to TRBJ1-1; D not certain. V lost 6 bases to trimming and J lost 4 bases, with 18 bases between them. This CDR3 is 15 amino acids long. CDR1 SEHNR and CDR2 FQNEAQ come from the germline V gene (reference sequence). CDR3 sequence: CASRILRERSTEAFF. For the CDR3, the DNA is TGTGCCAGCAGGATTCTCCGGGAGAGGAGCACTGAAGCTTTCTTT.

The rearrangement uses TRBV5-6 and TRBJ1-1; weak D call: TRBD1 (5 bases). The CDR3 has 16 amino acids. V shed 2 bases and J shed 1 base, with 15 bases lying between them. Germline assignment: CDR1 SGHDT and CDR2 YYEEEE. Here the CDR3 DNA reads TGTGCCAGCAGCTTACTGGAGGGCAGGGCGAACACTGAAGCTTTCTTT. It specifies CASSLLEGRANTEAFF.